These 22 T cell receptor beta chains were all obtained from the same sample, sequenced in a study of cytomegalovirus exposure and HLA in healthy donors. PCR primers comprised 60 Vbeta and 13 Jbeta primers. Profiled with immunoSEQ multiplex PCR; TCRdb holds only in-frame clones, not every one. The table shows 100,000 to 150,000 clones, with about 80% occurring only once. The sequenced sample consisted of PBMCs. These receptors were obtained from a boy younger than 10 in good health and CMV-seronegative.

The count of this clone is one. As DNA, the CDR3 is TGTGCCAGCAGCGTAGGAGACGGAGTGGGACCCCTCCACTTT. It specifies CASSVGDGVGPLHF. This chain links TRBV9 with TRBJ1-6, with unresolved D. Germline V gene sequence: CDR1 SGDLS, CDR2 YYNGEE. The CDR3 consists of 14 residues. The ends were cut back, 0 bases at V and 12 bases at J, with 13 bases in the middle. Based on the CDR3 plus reference TRBV9 and TRBJ1-6, the full variable domain is DSGVTQTPKHLITATGQRVTLRCSPRSGDLSVYWYQQSLDQGLQFLIQYYNGEERAKGNILERFSAQQFPDLHSELNLSSLELGDSALYFCASSVGDGVGPLHFGNGTRLTVT.

CDR3 sequence: CASRDHLSEGADV. CDR3 coding DNA: TGTGCCAGCAGAGACCATCTTAGTGAGGGGGCAGACGTC. The chain recombines TRBV6-6 with TRBJ2-7; TRBD1 matches 7 bases. The CDR3 spans 13 residues. Germline lookup yields CDR1 MNHNY and CDR2 SVGAGI (reference sequence).

The CDR3 loop is CASSFGTTPYEQYV. The CDR3, as DNA: TGTGCCAGCAGCTTTGGGACTACCCCCTACGAGCAGTACGTC. The V and J genes are TRBV13 and TRBJ2-7, with TRBD2 matching 7 bases. The CDR3 is made up of 14 amino acids. Germline CDR1 is PRHDT and CDR2 is FYEKMQ (reference sequence). The junction had 4 bases not matched to a gene; V was cut back by 3 bases and J by 2 bases.

Notes on this clone: At the DNA level, this CDR3 is encoded by other sequences in the same sample as well. J is TRBJ1-1 and V is TRBV10-1; possibly TRBD1 for D (5 bases). CDR1 is WNHNN, CDR2 SYGVQD, per germline (reference sequence). The CDR3 extends over 13 amino acids. Trimming removed 6 bases at V and 0 bases at J, with 8 bases between. The CDR3 region has the DNA TGCGCCAGCAGCGAGACAGTGAACACTGAAGCTTTCTTT. As protein: CASSETVNTEAFF.

This clone has a handful of counts. This chain uses TRBV19 with TRBJ2-5; maybe TRBD2 (6 bases). V lost 4 bases and J 4 bases, leaving 13 bases between the germline ends. The CDR3 has 14 amino acids. Germline V CDR1 and CDR2: LNHDA, SQIVND (reference sequence). CDR3 bases: TGTGCCAGTAGTACCCCCACGGGAGCAGAGACCCAGTACTTC. Translated, it gives CASSTPTGAETQYF.

The chain recombines TRBV12-1 with TRBJ2-7; the listed D gene, TRBD2, was not tested against the DNA. TRBV12-1 is deemed a pseudogene. This CDR3 is built from 16 residues. CDR3 in DNA: TGTGCCAGCAGCTTTGGTCGGACTAGCGGCACCTACGAGCAGTACGTC. Protein: CASSFGRTSGTYEQYV.

This rearrangement joins TRBV19 to TRBJ1-5; D remains ambiguous. The CDR3 is 14 amino acids. Trimming took off 6 bases at V and 9 bases at J, with 18 bases between the two ends. Germline values: CDR1 LNHDA, CDR2 SQIVND (reference sequence). In DNA, the CDR3 is TGTGCCAGTAGCATCCTGGACTCGCGGGGGCCCCAGCATTTT. As protein: CASSILDSRGPQHF.

Here the CDR3 DNA reads TGTGCCAGCAGCCTCGGGACTAGCGGGGGGTCGAGTAAAAAAGAGACCCAGTACTTC. Amino acid sequence: CASSLGTSGGSSKKETQYF. The chain joins TRBV7-9 to TRBJ2-5, with 15 bases aligning to TRBD2. The ends lost 5 bases at V and 3 bases at J; junction bases unmatched: 13. Per germline, CDR1 SEHNR and CDR2 FQNEAQ (reference sequence). This CDR3 is 19 amino acids long.

The rearrangement uses TRBV7-9 and TRBJ1-3; D is ambiguous. The CDR3 runs to 16 residues. Per the germline V gene, CDR1 is SEHNR and CDR2 is FQNEAQ (reference sequence). Trimming stripped 5 bases from V and 4 bases from J, with 18 bases between. The CDR3 sequence is CASSPEVGRLGNTIYF. Written as DNA, the CDR3 is TGTGCCAGCAGCCCGGAGGTTGGCCGGTTAGGAAACACCATATATTTT.

The chain uses TRBV29-1 and TRBJ2-3; D is possibly TRBD1 (5 bases). The CDR3 is made up of 15 amino acids. Germline lookup yields CDR1 SQVTM and CDR2 ANQGSEA. With 8 bases removed from V and 4 bases from J, the gap between germline ends came to 22 bases. The DNA of the CDR3 is TGCAGCCACAGACAGCCGTCCTCCATGTCAGATACGCAGTATTTT. Translated: CSHRQPSSMSDTQYF.

This clone showed up just once. V usage is TRBV7-8 and J usage is TRBJ2-1; a possible D gene is TRBD2 (5 bases). This CDR3 spans 15 amino acids. Looked up from germline, CDR1 is SGHVS and CDR2 is FQNEAQ. V was shortened by 5 bases and J by 7 bases, with 18 bases between the two germline ends. CDR3 amino acids: CASSTPGLRRNEQFF. The CDR3 DNA follows: TGTGCCAGCAGCACCCCGGGGTTAAGAAGGAATGAGCAGTTCTTC.

The rearrangement joins TRBV6-5 to TRBJ2-1, with a weak D call TRBD1 (6 bases). This CDR3 is built from 13 residues. Germline CDR1 is MNHEY and CDR2 is SVGAGI. Trimming shortened V by 6 bases and J by 4 bases, and 10 bases separated the two germline ends. The CDR3 coding sequence is TGTGCCAGCAGCCTAGGACAGTACAATGAGCAGTTCTTC. It codes for CASSLGQYNEQFF.

The genes are TRBV21-1 and TRBJ1-2; TRBD1, the table's D call, lacks a check against the DNA. TRBV21-1 is shown as a pseudogene. The CDR3 has 13 residues. This chain's CDR3 is CTSIAGTAYGYTF. CDR3 DNA sequence: TGTACCAGCATCGCCGGGACAGCCTATGGCTACACCTTC.

The CDR3 region has the DNA TGTGCCAGCAGCTTAACCGGGGGGGCCGTGGAGACCCAGTACTTC. Encoded protein: CASSLTGGAVETQYF. V and J are TRBV7-3 and TRBJ2-5, with 8 nucleotides matching TRBD2. The CDR3 is 15 residues long. The V gene end was trimmed by 0 bases and the J gene end by 5 bases; junction bases not matched to a gene: 5. The germline V gene has CDR1 SGHTA and CDR2 FQGTGA.

The chain carries TRBV11-2 and TRBJ1-2, with no clear D. With 0 bases removed from V and 3 bases from J, the gap between germline ends came to 8 bases. The length of the CDR3 is 14 residues. Looked up from germline, CDR1 is SGHAT and CDR2 is FQNNGV. The CDR3 sequence: CASSLDPRDYGYTF. CDR3 nucleotides: TGTGCCAGCAGCTTAGATCCCCGAGACTATGGCTACACCTTC.

This chain connects TRBV7-6 to TRBJ2-7; 9 bases line up with TRBD1. Germline V lookup: CDR1 SGHVS, CDR2 FNYEAQ. V lost 2 bases to trimming and J lost 2 bases; unmatched junction nucleotides: 7. This CDR3 region has 16 residues. The CDR3 DNA is TGTGCCAGCAGCTTACTTATGGGGACAGGGACCTACGAGCAGTACTTC. Translating gives CASSLLMGTGTYEQYF.

This chain uses TRBV30 with TRBJ1-6, with D possibly TRBD1 on 5 matching bases. The germline V gene has CDR1 GTSNPN and CDR2 SVGIG (reference sequence). V dropped 3 bases and J dropped 10 bases, with 19 bases sitting between them. There are 15 residues in the CDR3. The CDR3 here is CAWSPLPGFGSPLHF. The CDR3 DNA sequence: TGTGCCTGGAGCCCCCTCCCAGGGTTCGGGTCACCCCTCCACTTT.

V is TRBV27 and J is TRBJ2-2; 8 bases are a match to TRBD1. Trimming removed 6 bases from V and 3 bases from J; junction bases left unmatched: 9. Germline lookup yields CDR1 MNHEY and CDR2 SMNVEV (reference sequence). This CDR3 comprises 16 residues. The CDR3: CASSTSRDRYTGELFF. The CDR3 DNA sequence: TGTGCCAGCAGCACGTCCCGGGACAGGTACACCGGGGAGCTGTTTTTT.

The chain uses TRBV4-1 and TRBJ2-5; 8 nucleotides match TRBD2. V shed 2 bases, J shed 5 bases, and the junction held 4 bases outside the gene matches. Germline V CDR1 and CDR2: MGHRA, YSYEKL. The CDR3 runs 14 residues. The CDR3 loop reads CASSQRTSWETQYF. The CDR3 DNA sequence: TGCGCCAGCAGCCAACGGACTAGCTGGGAGACCCAGTACTTC.

This chain joins TRBV29-1 and TRBJ1-6; D gene unclear. The CDR3 runs 15 residues. V shed 6 bases and J shed 7 bases, with 19 bases lying between them. Per germline, CDR1 SQVTM and CDR2 ANQGSEA. The CDR3 sequence is CSVQMGGRRNSPLHF. The DNA of the CDR3 is TGCAGCGTCCAAATGGGAGGTCGTCGGAATTCACCCCTCCACTTT.

This chain connects TRBV19 to TRBJ2-1; TRBD2 aligns across 13 bases. J was trimmed by 9 bases and V by 7 bases; bases with no gene match: 6. The CDR3 runs 14 residues. Germline CDR1 is LNHDA and CDR2 is SQIVND (reference sequence). The CDR3 DNA sequence: TGTGCCAGTACCGGACTAGCGGGAGTAAGTGAGCAGTTCTTC. Its protein is CASTGLAGVSEQFF.

The chain recombines TRBV5-8 with TRBJ2-1; a possible D gene is TRBD2 (6 bases). CDR1 is SGHTS and CDR2 is YDEGEE in the germline V gene. Trimming took off 0 bases at V and 8 bases at J, with 18 bases between the two ends. CDR3 length: 16 amino acids. CDR3 sequence reads: CASSLVVGLPRDEQFF. The CDR3 DNA sequence: TGTGCCAGCAGCTTGGTCGTGGGACTCCCGAGGGATGAGCAGTTCTTC. Complete variable domain (other parts from reference TRBV5-8 and TRBJ2-1): EAGVTQSPTHLIKTRGQQATLRCSPISGHTSVYWYQQALGLGLQFLLWYDEGEERNRGNFPPRFSGRQFPNYSSELNVNALELEDSALYLCASSLVVGLPRDEQFFGPGTRLTVL.